The clone carrying this TCR beta chain is a singleton in its sample. Its matching antigen is unknown. TCRdb's table, derived via immunoSEQ multiplex PCR, lists solely in-frame clones and lacks some. The sample yields around 300,000 clones, 90% seen once. The data were taken from a study of Ad26.COV2.S vaccination and SARS-CoV-2 variants. About the study: The donor participated in the COV1001 trial, in its Ad26.COV2.S arm. Whole-study findings and limits: Quantification of TCR breadth and depth may have yielded underestimates of total T cell responses.

Regarding treatment: roughly 20 received Ad26.COV2.S at low or high dose, single or two shots; about 5 received placebo; per-sample allocation not given. Sampling occurred on day 63 after the first vaccine or placebo injection. This Boston cohort included adults aged 18-55 years. Trimming shortened V by 6 bases and J by 10 bases, and 15 bases separated the two germline ends. This CDR3 is built from 12 residues. Germline CDR1 and CDR2: MNHEY and SVGAGI. This receptor was obtained from a person between 18 and 65 years old who received the Ad26.COV2.S COVID-19 vaccine or a placebo. The material sequenced was peripheral blood, taken in a trial of Ad26.COV2.S vaccine versus placebo. The J gene is TRBJ1-2, the V gene TRBV6-5, with D maybe TRBD1 (5 bases). This chain's CDR3 is CASSSGGAPYTF. DNA for the CDR3: TGTGCCAGCAGCTCGGGAGGGGCACCCTACACCTTC.